This T cell receptor beta chain was profiled in a study of T-cell reconstitution after alpha-beta-depleted transplantation in children. Germline V CDR1 and CDR2: SEHNR, FQNEAQ (reference sequence). The V end was cut by 1 base, the J end by 6 bases, with 18 bases between. The CDR3 spans 16 residues. Unique molecular identifiers were used in preparing the TCRbeta library. In TCRdb, the PCR reads were re-called with MiXCR into one record per CDR3 protein. The sample has 700,000 to 850,000 distinct CDR3 sequences; roughly 15% are singletons. This chain uses TRBV7-9 with TRBJ1-1; D unclear. The receptor was derived from a male patient under 18 who had a stem cell transplant for acute lymphoblastic leukemia, so the T cells may come from the graft donor. This sample comprised PBMCs, mostly from graft donor cells, obtained 360 days after TCRalphabeta/CD19-depleted stem cell transplant. Written as DNA, the CDR3 is TGTGCCAGCAGCTTAGAAAATAAGGTAATGGTCGCTGAAGCTTTCTTT. This translates into CASSLENKVMVAEAFF.